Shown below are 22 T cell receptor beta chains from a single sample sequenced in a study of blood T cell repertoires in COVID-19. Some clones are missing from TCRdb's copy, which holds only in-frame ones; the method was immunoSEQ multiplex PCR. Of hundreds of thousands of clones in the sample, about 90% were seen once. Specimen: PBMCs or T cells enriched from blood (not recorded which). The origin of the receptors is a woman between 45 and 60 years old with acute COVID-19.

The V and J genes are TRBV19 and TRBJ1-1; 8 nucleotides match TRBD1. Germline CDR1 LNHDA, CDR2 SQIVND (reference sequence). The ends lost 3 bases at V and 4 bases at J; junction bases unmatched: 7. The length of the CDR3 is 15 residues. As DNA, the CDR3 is TGTGCCAGTAGTATGCCCCCTACAGGGGGCACTGAAGCTTTCTTT. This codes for CASSMPPTGGTEAFF.

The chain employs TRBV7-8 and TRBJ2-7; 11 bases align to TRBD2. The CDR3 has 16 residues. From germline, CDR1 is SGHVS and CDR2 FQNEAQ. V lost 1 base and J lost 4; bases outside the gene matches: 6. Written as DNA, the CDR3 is TGTGCCAGCAGCTTAGGGGGACTAGCGGCGAGATACGAGCAGTACTTC. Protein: CASSLGGLAARYEQYF.

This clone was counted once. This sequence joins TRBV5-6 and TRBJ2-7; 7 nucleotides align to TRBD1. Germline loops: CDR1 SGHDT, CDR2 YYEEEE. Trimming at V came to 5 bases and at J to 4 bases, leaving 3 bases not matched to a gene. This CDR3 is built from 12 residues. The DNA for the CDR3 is TGTGCCAGCAGTCACAGGGGATACGAGCAGTACTTC. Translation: CASSHRGYEQYF.

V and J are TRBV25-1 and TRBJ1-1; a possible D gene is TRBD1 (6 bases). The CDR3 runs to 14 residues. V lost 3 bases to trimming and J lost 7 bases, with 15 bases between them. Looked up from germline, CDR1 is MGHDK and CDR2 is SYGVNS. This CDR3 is CASSEPGGQREAFF. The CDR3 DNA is TGTGCCAGCAGTGAGCCGGGTGGACAGCGTGAAGCTTTCTTT. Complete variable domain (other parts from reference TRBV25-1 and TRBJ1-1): EADIYQTPRYLVIGTGKKITLECSQTMGHDKMYWYQQDPGMELHLIHYSYGVNSTEKGDLSSESTVSRIRTEHFPLTLESARPSHTSQYLCASSEPGGQREAFFGQGTRLTVV.

The DNA for the CDR3 is TGTGCCAGCAGTTACTCTTCCCGCGGGGCCTACGAGCAGTACTTC. Amino acid sequence: CASSYSSRGAYEQYF. J is TRBJ2-7 and V is TRBV6-5; D might be TRBD2 (6 bases). Germline V gene sequence: CDR1 MNHEY, CDR2 SVGAGI. This CDR3 is 15 amino acids long. V gave up 0 bases and J gave up 2 bases, with 11 bases separating them.

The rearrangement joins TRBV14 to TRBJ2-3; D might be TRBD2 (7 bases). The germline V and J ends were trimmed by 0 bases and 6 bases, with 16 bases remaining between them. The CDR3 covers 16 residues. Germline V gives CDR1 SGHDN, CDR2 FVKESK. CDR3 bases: TGTGCCAGCAGCCAAGAAGGGCGCGGGGGCGGGGATACGCAGTATTTT. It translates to CASSQEGRGGGDTQYF.

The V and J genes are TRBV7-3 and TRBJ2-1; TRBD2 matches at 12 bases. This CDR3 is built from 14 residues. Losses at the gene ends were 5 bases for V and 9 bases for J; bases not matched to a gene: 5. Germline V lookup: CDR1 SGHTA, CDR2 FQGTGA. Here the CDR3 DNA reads TGTGCCAGCAGCCCAGGACTAGCGGGGTCTGAGCAGTTCTTC. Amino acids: CASSPGLAGSEQFF.

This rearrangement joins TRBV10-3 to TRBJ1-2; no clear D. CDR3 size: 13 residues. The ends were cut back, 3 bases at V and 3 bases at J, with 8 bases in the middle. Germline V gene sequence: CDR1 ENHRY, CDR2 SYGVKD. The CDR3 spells CAISDDTDYGYTF. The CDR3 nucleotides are TGTGCCATCAGTGATGACACCGACTATGGCTACACCTTC.

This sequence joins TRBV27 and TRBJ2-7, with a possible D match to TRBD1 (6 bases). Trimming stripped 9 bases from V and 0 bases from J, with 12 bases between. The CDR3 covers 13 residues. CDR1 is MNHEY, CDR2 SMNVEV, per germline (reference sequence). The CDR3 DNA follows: TGTGCCAGTCAACAGGGACACTCCTACGAGCAGTACTTC. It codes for CASQQGHSYEQYF.

The CDR3: CAWGAGGSGNTIYF. The CDR3 DNA reads as TGTGCCTGGGGGGCTGGCGGCTCTGGAAACACCATATATTTT. The chain carries TRBV30 and TRBJ1-3, with a weak D call TRBD1 (5 bases). This CDR3 is 14 amino acids long. Germline loops: CDR1 GTSNPN, CDR2 SVGIG (reference sequence). V was clipped by 5 bases and J by 0 bases, with 11 bases between them.

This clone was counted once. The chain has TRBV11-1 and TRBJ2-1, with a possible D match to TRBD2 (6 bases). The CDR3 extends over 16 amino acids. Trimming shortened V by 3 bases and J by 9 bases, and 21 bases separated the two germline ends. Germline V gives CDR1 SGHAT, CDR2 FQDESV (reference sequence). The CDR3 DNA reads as TGTGCCAGCAGCTTGTACGTGGTAGCGGAGCTCAGTGAGCAGTTCTTC. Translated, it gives CASSLYVVAELSEQFF.

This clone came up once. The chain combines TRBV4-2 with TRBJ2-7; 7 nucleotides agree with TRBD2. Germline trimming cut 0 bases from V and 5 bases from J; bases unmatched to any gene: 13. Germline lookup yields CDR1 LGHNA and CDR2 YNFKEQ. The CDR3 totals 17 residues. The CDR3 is CASSQDPQRDQWDEQYF. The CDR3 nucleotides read TGTGCCAGCAGCCAAGATCCCCAGCGGGATCAGTGGGACGAGCAGTACTTC.

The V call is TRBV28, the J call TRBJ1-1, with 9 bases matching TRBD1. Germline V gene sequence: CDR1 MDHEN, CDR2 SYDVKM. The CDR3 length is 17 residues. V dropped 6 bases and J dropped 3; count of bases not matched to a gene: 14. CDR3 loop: CASSIGATGGADTEAFF. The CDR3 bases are TGTGCCAGCAGCATTGGGGCCACAGGGGGCGCTGACACTGAAGCTTTCTTT.

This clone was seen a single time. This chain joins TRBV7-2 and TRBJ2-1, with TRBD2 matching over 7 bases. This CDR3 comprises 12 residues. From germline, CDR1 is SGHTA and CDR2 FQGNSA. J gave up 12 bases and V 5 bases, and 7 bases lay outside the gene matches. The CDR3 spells CASSLGREAQFF. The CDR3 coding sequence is TGTGCCAGCAGCCTAGGGAGGGAGGCGCAGTTCTTC.

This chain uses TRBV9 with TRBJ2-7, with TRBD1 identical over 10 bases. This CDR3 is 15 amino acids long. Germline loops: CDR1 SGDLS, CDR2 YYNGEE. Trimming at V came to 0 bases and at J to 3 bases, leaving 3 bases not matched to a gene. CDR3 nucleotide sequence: TGTGCCAGCAGCGTAGGACAGGGGGCCTACTACGAGCAGTACTTC. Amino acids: CASSVGQGAYYEQYF.

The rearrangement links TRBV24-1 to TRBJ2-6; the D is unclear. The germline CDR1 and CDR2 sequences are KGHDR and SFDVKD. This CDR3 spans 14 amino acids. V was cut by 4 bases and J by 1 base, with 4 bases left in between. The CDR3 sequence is CATSDPSGANVLTF. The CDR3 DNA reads TGTGCCACCAGTGACCCTTCTGGGGCCAACGTCCTGACTTTC.

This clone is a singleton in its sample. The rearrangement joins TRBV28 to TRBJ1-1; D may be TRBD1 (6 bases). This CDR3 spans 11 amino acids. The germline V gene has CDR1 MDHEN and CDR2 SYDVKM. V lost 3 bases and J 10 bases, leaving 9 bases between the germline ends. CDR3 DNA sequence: TGTGCCAGCAGTTTTAGGGGGGGAGCTTTCTTT. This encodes CASSFRGGAFF. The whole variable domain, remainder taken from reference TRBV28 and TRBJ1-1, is DVKVTQSSRYLVKRTGEKVFLECVQDMDHENMFWYRQDPGLGLRLIYFSYDVKMKEKGDIPEGYSVSREKKERFSLILESASTNQTSMYLCASSFRGGAFFGQGTRLTVV.

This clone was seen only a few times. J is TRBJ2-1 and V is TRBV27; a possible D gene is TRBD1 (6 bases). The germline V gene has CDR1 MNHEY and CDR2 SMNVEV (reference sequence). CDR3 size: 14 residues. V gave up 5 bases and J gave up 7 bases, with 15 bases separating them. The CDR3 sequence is CASSTRRGGNEQFF. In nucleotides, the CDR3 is TGTGCCAGCAGTACCCGCAGGGGCGGGAATGAGCAGTTCTTC.

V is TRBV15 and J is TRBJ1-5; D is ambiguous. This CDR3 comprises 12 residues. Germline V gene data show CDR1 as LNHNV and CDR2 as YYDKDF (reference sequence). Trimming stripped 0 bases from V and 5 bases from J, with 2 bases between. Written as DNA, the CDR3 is TGTGCCACCAGCAGAGACGATCAGCCCCAGCATTTT. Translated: CATSRDDQPQHF.

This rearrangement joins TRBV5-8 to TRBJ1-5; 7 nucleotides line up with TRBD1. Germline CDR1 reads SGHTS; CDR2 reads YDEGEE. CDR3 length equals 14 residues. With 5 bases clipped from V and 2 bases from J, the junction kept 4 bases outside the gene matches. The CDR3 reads CASRAGQGNQPQHF. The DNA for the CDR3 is TGTGCCAGCAGAGCCGGACAGGGCAATCAGCCCCAGCATTTT.

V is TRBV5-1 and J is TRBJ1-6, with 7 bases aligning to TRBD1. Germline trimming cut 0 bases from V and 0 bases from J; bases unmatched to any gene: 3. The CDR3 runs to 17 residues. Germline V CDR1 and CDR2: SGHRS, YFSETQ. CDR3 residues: CASSLDRGGSYNSPLHF. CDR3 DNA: TGCGCCAGCAGCTTGGACAGGGGAGGCTCCTATAATTCACCCCTCCACTTT.

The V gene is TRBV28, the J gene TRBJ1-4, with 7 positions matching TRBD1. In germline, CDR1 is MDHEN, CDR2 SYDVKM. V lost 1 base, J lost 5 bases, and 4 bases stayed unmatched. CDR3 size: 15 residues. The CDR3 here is CASSLLAGGNEKLFF. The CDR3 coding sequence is TGTGCCAGCAGTTTATTGGCAGGGGGAAATGAAAAACTGTTTTTT.